Sequencing of this T cell receptor (beta chain) was carried out in a study of blood T cell repertoires in COVID-19. Study in general: The origin of the acute and convalescent COVID-19 samples was the United States, Italy and Spain. PBMCs, B-cell-depleted T cells, or T cells provided the cDNA or gDNA that made up the material.

The CDR3 length is 20 residues. V was pared by 0 bases and J by 1 base, with 13 bases of the junction left unmatched. The germline V gene encodes CDR1 SGHDN and CDR2 FVKESK. Under the authors' procedure: Scientists estimated how many nucleated cells there were by amplifying reference gene primers. Sequencing was performed with immunoSEQ multiplex PCR; in TCRdb, only in-frame clones are kept and a portion is missing. The V and J calls and clone size were taken over from that table, and D and trimming were inferred from the DNA. The sample includes 150,000 to 180,000 clones, 80% seen only once; the top ten take roughly 0.56%.

Sequencing was performed on peripheral blood. The receptor comes from a man between 60 and 75 years old with acute or convalescent COVID-19. The rearrangement uses TRBV14 and TRBJ2-4, with 9 bases fitting TRBD1. CDR3 sequence reads: CASSQDPGQGRRWAKNIQYF. CDR3 nucleotide sequence: TGTGCCAGCAGCCAAGATCCGGGACAGGGCCGGCGATGGGCCAAAAACATTCAGTACTTC.